The table lists the clone carrying this T cell receptor beta chain with a few counts. This sample is drawn from a study of cytomegalovirus exposure and HLA in healthy donors. The PCR contained 60 Vbeta and 13 Jbeta primers. TCRdb keeps only in-frame clones here, not all; method: immunoSEQ multiplex PCR. The data hold about 140,000 clones, with 80% observed a single time. The V gene's germline CDR1 is MGHDK and CDR2 SYGVNS. Trimming shortened V by 6 bases and J by 0 bases, and 20 bases separated the two germline ends. The CDR3 is made up of 17 amino acids. The origin of this receptor is a man between 40 and 49 years old in good health and CMV-seronegative. Material for sequencing was PBMCs. The V and J genes are TRBV25-1 and TRBJ2-5; a possible D gene is TRBD1 (5 bases). The CDR3 sequence: CASSKGWADRYQETQYF. The CDR3 nucleotides read TGTGCCAGCAGCAAAGGGTGGGCAGACAGATACCAAGAGACCCAGTACTTC. The whole variable domain, filled in from reference TRBV25-1 and TRBJ2-5, reads EADIYQTPRYLVIGTGKKITLECSQTMGHDKMYWYQQDPGMELHLIHYSYGVNSTEKGDLSSESTVSRIRTEHFPLTLESARPSHTSQYLCASSKGWADRYQETQYFGPGTRLLVL.